This entry concerns a single TCR beta chain. This sample was included in a study of blood T cells in healthy people across ages. PCR was performed a second time for about 7 to 11 cycles using a sample-barcoded 5' primer and a J-beta primer mix. A single record per CDR3 protein comes from TCRdb applying MiXCR to the 5' RACE reads. The sample includes hundreds of thousands of distinct CDR3 sequences, about 28% of them seen just once. These data were also reused for a study on T cells of mothers and their children. That publication notes: Using the M1S primer, the second PCR added sample barcodes along with 2-4 random nucleotides. Relative to unrelated pairs, biologically related mother-child dyads exhibited marginally greater, non-significant overlap.

Sequenced sample: blood. The clonotype was recovered from a boy aged 2 to 10 in good health.

The CDR3 protein is CASSPPKPSYGYTF. The CDR3, as DNA: TGTGCCAGCAGCCCCCCGAAGCCCTCTTATGGCTACACCTTC. The rearrangement joins TRBV7-8 to TRBJ1-2; D is unclear. This CDR3 contains 14 residues. V dropped 5 bases and J dropped 5 bases, with 15 bases sitting between them. The germline V gene has CDR1 SGHVS and CDR2 FQNEAQ.